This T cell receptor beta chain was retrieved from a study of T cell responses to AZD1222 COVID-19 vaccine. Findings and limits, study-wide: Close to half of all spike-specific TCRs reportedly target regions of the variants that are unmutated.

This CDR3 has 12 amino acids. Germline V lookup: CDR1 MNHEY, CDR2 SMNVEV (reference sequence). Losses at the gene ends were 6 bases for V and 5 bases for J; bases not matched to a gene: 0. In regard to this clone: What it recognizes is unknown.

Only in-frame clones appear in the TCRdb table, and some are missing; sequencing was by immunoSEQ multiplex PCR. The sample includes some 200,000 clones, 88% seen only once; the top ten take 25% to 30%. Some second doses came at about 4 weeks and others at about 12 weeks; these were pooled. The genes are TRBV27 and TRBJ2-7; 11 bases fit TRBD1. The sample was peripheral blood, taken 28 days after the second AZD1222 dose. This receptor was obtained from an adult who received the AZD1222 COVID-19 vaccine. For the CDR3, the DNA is TGTGCCAGCAGGGGACAGGGGGACGAGCAGTACTTC. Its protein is CASRGQGDEQYF.